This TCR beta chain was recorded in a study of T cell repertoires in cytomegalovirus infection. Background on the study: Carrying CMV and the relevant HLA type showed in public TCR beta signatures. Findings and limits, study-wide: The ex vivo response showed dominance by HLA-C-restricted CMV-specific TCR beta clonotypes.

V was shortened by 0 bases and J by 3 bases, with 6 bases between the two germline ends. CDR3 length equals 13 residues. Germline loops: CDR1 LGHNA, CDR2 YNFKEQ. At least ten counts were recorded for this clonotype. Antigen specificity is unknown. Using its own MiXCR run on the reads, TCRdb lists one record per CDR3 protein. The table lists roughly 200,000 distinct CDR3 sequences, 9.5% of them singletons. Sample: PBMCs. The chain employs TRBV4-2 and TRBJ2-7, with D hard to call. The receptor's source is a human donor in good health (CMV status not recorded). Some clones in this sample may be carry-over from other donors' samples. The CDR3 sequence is CASSQDRHYEQYF. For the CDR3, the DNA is TGTGCCAGCAGCCAAGACCGGCACTACGAGCAGTACTTC.